This TCR beta chain was captured by sequencing in a study of blood T cell repertoires in COVID-19. Study-level information: The analysed material was cDNA or gDNA that came from T cells, B-cell-depleted T cells, or PBMCs.

Sequenced by immunoSEQ multiplex PCR; TCRdb stores in-frame clones only, minus some. The sample lists about 88,000 clones; 91% were seen once. This CDR3 has 13 residues. V shed 0 bases and J shed 8 bases, with 8 bases lying between them. The chain joins TRBV12-3 or TRBV12-4 to TRBJ1-5; D is undetermined. This TCR came from a human donor with active COVID-19. The donor label of this sample is uncertain. Material: peripheral blood. CDR3 nucleotide sequence: TGTGCCAGCAGTTTAGCGGAGGCCGAGCCCCAGCATTTT. Its protein product is CASSLAEAEPQHF.